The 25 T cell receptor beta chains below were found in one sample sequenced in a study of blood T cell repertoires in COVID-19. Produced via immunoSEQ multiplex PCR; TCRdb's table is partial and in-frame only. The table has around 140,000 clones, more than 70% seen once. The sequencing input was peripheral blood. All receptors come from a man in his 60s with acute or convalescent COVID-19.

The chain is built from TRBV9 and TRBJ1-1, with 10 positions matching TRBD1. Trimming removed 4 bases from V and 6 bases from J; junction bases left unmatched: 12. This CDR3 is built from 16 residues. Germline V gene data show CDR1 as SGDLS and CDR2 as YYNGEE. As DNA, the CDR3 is TGTGCCAGCAGCTACGGAATGGGACAGGGGAGTTCTGAAGCTTTCTTT. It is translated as CASSYGMGQGSSEAFF.

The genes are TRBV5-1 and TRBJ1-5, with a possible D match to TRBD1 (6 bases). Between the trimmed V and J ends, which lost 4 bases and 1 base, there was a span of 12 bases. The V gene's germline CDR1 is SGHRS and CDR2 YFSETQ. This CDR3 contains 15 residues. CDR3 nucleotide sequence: TGCGCCAGCAGCCTAGGGACACAGAGCAATCAGCCCCAGCATTTT. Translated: CASSLGTQSNQPQHF.

CDR3 coding DNA: TGTGCCAGCAGCTCCGGACTAGCGGGAGTCGGAGAGCAGTACTTC. It is translated as CASSSGLAGVGEQYF. The chain couples TRBV7-2 to TRBJ2-7; 13 bases match TRBD2. The V and J ends lost 4 bases and 7 bases, in that order; junction bases with no gene match: 7. Germline assignment: CDR1 SGHTA and CDR2 FQGNSA. This CDR3 region has 15 residues.

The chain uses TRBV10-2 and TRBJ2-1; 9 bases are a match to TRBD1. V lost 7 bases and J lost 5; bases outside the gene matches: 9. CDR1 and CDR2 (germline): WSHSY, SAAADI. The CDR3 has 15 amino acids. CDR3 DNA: TGCGCCAGCATCCCAGACAGGGGGAGAGACAATGAGCAGTTCTTC. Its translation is CASIPDRGRDNEQFF.

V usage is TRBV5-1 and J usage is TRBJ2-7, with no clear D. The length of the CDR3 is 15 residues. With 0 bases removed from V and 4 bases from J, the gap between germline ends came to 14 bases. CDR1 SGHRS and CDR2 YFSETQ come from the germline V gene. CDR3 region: CASSLAASGVYEQYF. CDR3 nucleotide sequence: TGCGCCAGCAGCTTGGCCGCGTCAGGTGTTTACGAGCAGTACTTC.

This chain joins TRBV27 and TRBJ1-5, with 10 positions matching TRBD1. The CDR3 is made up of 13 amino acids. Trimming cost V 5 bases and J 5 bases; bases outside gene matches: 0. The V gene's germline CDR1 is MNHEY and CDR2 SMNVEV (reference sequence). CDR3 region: CASSGTGDQPQHF. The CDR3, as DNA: TGTGCCAGCAGTGGGACAGGGGATCAGCCCCAGCATTTT.

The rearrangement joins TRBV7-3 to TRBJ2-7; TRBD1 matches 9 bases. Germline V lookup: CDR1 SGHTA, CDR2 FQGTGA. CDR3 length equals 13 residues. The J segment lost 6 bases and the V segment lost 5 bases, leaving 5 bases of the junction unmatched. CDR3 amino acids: CASSPGQGGEQYF. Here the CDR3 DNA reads TGTGCCAGCAGCCCGGGACAGGGAGGCGAGCAGTACTTC.

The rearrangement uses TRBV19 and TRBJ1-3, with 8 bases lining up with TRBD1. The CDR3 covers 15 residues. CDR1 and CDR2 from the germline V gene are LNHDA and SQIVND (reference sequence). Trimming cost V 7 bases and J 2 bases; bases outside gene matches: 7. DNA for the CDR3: TGTGCCAGTACTCCGGACAGGGAACCTGGAAACACCATATATTTT. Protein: CASTPDREPGNTIYF.

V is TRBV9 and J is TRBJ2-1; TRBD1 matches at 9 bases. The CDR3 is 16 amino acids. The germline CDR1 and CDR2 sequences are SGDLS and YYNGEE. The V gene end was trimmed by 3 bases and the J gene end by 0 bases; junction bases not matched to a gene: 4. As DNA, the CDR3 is TGTGCCAGCAGCGCCCGGACAGGGGCCTCCTACAATGAGCAGTTCTTC. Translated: CASSARTGASYNEQFF.

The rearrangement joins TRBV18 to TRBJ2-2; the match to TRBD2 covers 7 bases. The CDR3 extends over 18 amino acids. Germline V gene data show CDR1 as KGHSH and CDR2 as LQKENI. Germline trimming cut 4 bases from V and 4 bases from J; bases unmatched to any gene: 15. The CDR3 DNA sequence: TGTGCCAGCTCACGACCCCCGGGCGGGAGTCTTAGCACCGGGGAGCTGTTTTTT. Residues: CASSRPPGGSLSTGELFF.

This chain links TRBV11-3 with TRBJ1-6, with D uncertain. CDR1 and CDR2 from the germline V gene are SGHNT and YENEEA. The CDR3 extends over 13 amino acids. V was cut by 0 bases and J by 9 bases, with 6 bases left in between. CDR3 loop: CASSLDPSSPLHF. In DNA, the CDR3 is TGTGCCAGCAGCTTAGATCCGAGTTCACCCCTCCACTTT.

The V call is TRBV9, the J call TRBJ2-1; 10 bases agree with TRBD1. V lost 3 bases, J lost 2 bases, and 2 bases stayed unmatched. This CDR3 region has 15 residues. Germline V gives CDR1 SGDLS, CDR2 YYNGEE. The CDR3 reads CASSAGQGAYNEQFF. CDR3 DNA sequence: TGTGCCAGCAGCGCAGGACAGGGGGCCTACAATGAGCAGTTCTTC.

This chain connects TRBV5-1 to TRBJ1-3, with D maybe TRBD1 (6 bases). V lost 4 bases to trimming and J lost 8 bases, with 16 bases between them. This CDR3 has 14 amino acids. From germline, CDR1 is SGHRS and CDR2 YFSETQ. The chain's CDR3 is CASSHGQPRDTIYF. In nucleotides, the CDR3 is TGCGCCAGCAGCCACGGACAGCCAAGGGACACCATATATTTT.

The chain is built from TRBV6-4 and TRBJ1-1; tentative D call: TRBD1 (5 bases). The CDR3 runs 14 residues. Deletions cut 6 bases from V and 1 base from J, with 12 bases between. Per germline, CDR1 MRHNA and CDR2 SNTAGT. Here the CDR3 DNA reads TGTGCCAGCAGCGAGACGGGGGGGAACACTGAAGCTTTCTTT. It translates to CASSETGGNTEAFF.

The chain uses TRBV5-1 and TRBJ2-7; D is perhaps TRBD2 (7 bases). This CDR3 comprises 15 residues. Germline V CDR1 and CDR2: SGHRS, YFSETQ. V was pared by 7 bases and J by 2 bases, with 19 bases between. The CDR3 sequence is CASAGGPGEAYEQYF. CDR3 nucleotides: TGCGCCAGCGCCGGGGGGCCAGGGGAGGCCTACGAGCAGTACTTC.

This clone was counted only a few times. The CDR3 nucleotides read TGTGCCAGCAGCGGGGACAGGGGGCTTTTCGGGGAGCTGTTTTTT. It translates to CASSGDRGLFGELFF. V and J are TRBV9 and TRBJ2-2, with 12 positions matching TRBD1. Germline V gene data show CDR1 as SGDLS and CDR2 as YYNGEE. The ends lost 3 bases at V and 7 bases at J; junction bases unmatched: 4. This CDR3 is built from 15 residues.

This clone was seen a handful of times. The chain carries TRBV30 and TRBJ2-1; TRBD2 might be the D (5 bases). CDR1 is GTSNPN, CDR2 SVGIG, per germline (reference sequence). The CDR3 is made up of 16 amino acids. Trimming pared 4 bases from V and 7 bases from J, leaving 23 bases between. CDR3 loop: CAWIFWRSGRVNEQFF. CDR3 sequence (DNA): TGTGCCTGGATATTCTGGAGGAGTGGGCGGGTAAATGAGCAGTTCTTC. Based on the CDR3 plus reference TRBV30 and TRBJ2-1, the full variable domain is SQTIHQWPATLVQPVGSPLSLECTVEGTSNPNLYWYRQAAGRGLQLLFYSVGIGQISSEVPQNLSASRPQDRQFILSSKKLLLSDSGFYLCAWIFWRSGRVNEQFFGPGTRLTVL.

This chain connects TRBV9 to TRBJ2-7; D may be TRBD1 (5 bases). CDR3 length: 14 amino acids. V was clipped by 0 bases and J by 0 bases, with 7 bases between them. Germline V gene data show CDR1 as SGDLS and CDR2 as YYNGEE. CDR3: CASSVGQTSYEQYF. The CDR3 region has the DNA TGTGCCAGCAGCGTAGGACAGACCTCCTACGAGCAGTACTTC.

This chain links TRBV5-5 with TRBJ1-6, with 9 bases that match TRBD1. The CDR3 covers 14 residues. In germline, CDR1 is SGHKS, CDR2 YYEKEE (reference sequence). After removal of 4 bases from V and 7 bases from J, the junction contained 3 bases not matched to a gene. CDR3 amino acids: CASSLQGANSPLHF. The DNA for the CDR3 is TGTGCCAGCAGCCTACAGGGGGCGAATTCACCCCTCCACTTT.

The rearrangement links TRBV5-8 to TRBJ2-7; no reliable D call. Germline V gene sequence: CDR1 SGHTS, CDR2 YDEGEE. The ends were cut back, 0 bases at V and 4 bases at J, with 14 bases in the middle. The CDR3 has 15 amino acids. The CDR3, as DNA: TGTGCCAGCAGCTTGGGGAGATTAGTTACTTACGAGCAGTACTTC. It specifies CASSLGRLVTYEQYF.

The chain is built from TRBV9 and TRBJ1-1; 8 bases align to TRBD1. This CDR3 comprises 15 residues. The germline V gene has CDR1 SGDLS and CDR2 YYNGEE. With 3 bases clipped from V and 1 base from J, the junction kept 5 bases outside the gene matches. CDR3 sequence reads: CASSEGGTGNTEAFF. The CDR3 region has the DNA TGTGCCAGCAGCGAGGGGGGGACAGGGAACACTGAAGCTTTCTTT.

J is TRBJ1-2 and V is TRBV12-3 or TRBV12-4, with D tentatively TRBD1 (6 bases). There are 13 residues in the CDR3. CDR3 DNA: TGTGCAAACAGTTTCCAGGGGCTCTATGGCTACACCTTC. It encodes CANSFQGLYGYTF.

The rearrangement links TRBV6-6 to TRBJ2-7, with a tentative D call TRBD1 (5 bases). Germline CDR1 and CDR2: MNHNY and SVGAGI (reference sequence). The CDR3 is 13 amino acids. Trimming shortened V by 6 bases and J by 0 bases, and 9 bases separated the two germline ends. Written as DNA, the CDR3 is TGTGCCAGCAGCCCGACAGCCTCCTACGAGCAGTACTTC. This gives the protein CASSPTASYEQYF.

CDR3 sequence: CASSLAGKNTGELFF. Here the CDR3 DNA reads TGCGCCAGCAGCTTGGCCGGGAAAAACACCGGGGAGCTGTTTTTT. This rearrangement joins TRBV5-1 to TRBJ2-2; the D gene is possibly TRBD2 (5 bases). Trimming cost V 0 bases and J 2 bases, with 8 bases left between them. Germline CDR1 and CDR2: SGHRS and YFSETQ. The CDR3 has 15 amino acids.

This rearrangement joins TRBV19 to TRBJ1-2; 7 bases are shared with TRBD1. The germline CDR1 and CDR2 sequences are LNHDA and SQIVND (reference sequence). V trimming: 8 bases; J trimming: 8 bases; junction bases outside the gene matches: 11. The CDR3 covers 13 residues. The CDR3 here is CASRGRGSGGYTF. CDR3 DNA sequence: TGTGCCAGTCGGGGCAGGGGGAGCGGGGGCTACACCTTC.